Listed below are T cell receptor beta chains from one sample, sequenced in a study of T cells after posttransplantation cyclophosphamide. Only in-frame clones appear in the TCRdb table, and some are missing; sequencing was by immunoSEQ multiplex PCR. There are 15,000 to 20,000 clones in the sample; about three quarters occur only once, and approximately 31% lies in the top ten. The material was CD8+ T cells sorted from PBMCs, obtained roughly 250 weeks after a stem cell transplant with posttransplant cyclophosphamide. These receptors originate from a female patient in her thirties or forties who received an allogeneic stem cell transplant from a related donor, was CMV-positive, and had no GVHD. T cells may partly derive from the graft donor. CDR3s include the opening cysteine and the closing phenylalanine or tryptophan. A D gene is named only where the DNA matches it firmly. Not every row has a clone size; where given, it reads once, few, many or a size class.

clone_size: few; d_call: -; v_call: TRBV5-1; j_call: TRBJ2-1; cdr3_aa: CASSLEWANEQFF; cdr3_nt: TGCGCCAGCAGCTTGGAGTGGGCGAATGAGCAGTTCTTC
clone_size: -; d_call: -; v_call: TRBV25-1; j_call: TRBJ1-4; cdr3_aa: CASSGGTRGEGEKLFF; cdr3_nt: TGTGCCAGCAGTGGGGGAACTCGGGGGGAAGGTGAAAAACTGTTTTTT
clone_size: -; d_call: TRBD1; v_call: TRBV15; j_call: TRBJ2-7; cdr3_aa: CATSTQGAGFEQYF; cdr3_nt: TGTGCCACCAGTACACAGGGGGCTGGTTTCGAGCAGTACTTC
clone_size: -; d_call: -; v_call: TRBV4-1; j_call: TRBJ2-7; cdr3_aa: CASSQGETHYEQYF; cdr3_nt: TGCGCCAGCAGCCAGGGTGAGACTCACTACGAGCAGTACTTC
clone_size: once; d_call: TRBD1; v_call: TRBV18; j_call: TRBJ2-7; cdr3_aa: CASSPPTGVNYEQYF; cdr3_nt: TGTGCCAGCTCACCACCAACAGGGGTTAACTACGAGCAGTACTTC
clone_size: -; d_call: TRBD2; v_call: TRBV6-5; j_call: TRBJ2-3; cdr3_aa: CASSLAGDGPDTQYF; cdr3_nt: TGTGCCAGCAGTCTAGCGGGGGATGGCCCAGATACGCAGTATTTT
clone_size: -; d_call: TRBD1; v_call: TRBV6-5; j_call: TRBJ1-2; cdr3_aa: CASSYSGQGINYGYTF; cdr3_nt: TGTGCCAGCAGTTACTCGGGACAGGGGATAAACTATGGCTACACCTTC
clone_size: -; d_call: TRBD1; v_call: TRBV6-5; j_call: TRBJ1-1; cdr3_aa: CASSYGQGMNTEAFF; cdr3_nt: TGTGCCAGCAGTTACGGACAGGGGATGAACACTGAAGCTTTCTTT
clone_size: -; d_call: -; v_call: TRBV19; j_call: TRBJ2-1; cdr3_aa: CAVGGNEQFF; cdr3_nt: TGTGCCGTAGGGGGCAATGAGCAGTTCTTC
clone_size: -; d_call: TRBD1; v_call: TRBV5-1; j_call: TRBJ2-2; cdr3_aa: CASSLALGTGGLGELFF; cdr3_nt: TGCGCCAGCAGCTTGGCCCTTGGGACAGGGGGCCTCGGGGAGCTGTTTTTT
clone_size: -; d_call: TRBD1; v_call: TRBV19; j_call: TRBJ1-1; cdr3_aa: CASTSPTQGDTEAFF; cdr3_nt: TGTGCCAGTACCTCCCCAACCCAGGGGGACACTGAAGCTTTCTTT
clone_size: -; d_call: -; v_call: TRBV19; j_call: TRBJ2-2; cdr3_aa: CASKRDAGDISLNTGELFF; cdr3_nt: TGTGCCAGTAAGAGGGACGCCGGGGACATCTCGTTGAACACCGGGGAGCTGTTTTTT
clone_size: -; d_call: TRBD1; v_call: TRBV2; j_call: TRBJ1-2; cdr3_aa: CASTSQELTGHGYTF; cdr3_nt: TGTGCCAGCACCTCACAGGAATTGACAGGGCATGGCTACACCTTC
clone_size: -; d_call: -; v_call: TRBV7-9; j_call: TRBJ2-3; cdr3_aa: CASSPRTGLSTDTQYF; cdr3_nt: TGTGCCAGCAGCCCCCGAACTGGACTTAGCACAGATACGCAGTATTTT
clone_size: few; d_call: -; v_call: TRBV4-2; j_call: TRBJ2-5; cdr3_aa: CASSPNAGSRETQYF; cdr3_nt: TGTGCCAGCAGCCCCAACGCGGGGTCAAGGGAGACCCAGTACTTC
clone_size: -; d_call: -; v_call: TRBV19; j_call: TRBJ1-1; cdr3_aa: CASSIGLGAFF; cdr3_nt: TGTGCCAGTAGTATAGGACTAGGAGCTTTCTTT
clone_size: -; d_call: TRBD1; v_call: TRBV5-1; j_call: TRBJ2-7; cdr3_aa: CASSLGDRENSYEQYF; cdr3_nt: TGCGCCAGCAGCTTGGGGGACAGGGAAAACTCTTACGAGCAGTACTTC
clone_size: -; d_call: TRBD1; v_call: TRBV15; j_call: TRBJ1-2; cdr3_aa: CATSEGQGGLVDGYTF; cdr3_nt: TGTGCCACCAGCGAGGGACAGGGGGGTCTTGTGGATGGCTACACCTTC
clone_size: -; d_call: TRBD1; v_call: TRBV10-3; j_call: TRBJ1-1; cdr3_aa: CATTGTDVNTEAFF; cdr3_nt: TGTGCCACGACCGGGACAGACGTGAACACTGAAGCTTTCTTT
clone_size: -; d_call: -; v_call: TRBV29-1; j_call: TRBJ2-3; cdr3_aa: CSTQGPADTQYF; cdr3_nt: TGCAGCACTCAGGGGCCGGCAGATACGCAGTATTTT
clone_size: -; d_call: TRBD2; v_call: TRBV19; j_call: TRBJ2-1; cdr3_aa: CASSTVLAATNEQFF; cdr3_nt: TGTGCCAGTAGTACTGTACTAGCGGCAACTAATGAGCAGTTCTTC
clone_size: -; d_call: -; v_call: TRBV9; j_call: TRBJ2-1; cdr3_aa: CASSVRQDFNEQFF; cdr3_nt: TGTGCCAGCAGCGTCCGACAGGATTTCAATGAGCAGTTCTTC
clone_size: -; d_call: TRBD2; v_call: TRBV19; j_call: TRBJ2-7; cdr3_aa: CASSISSGGIYEQYF; cdr3_nt: TGTGCCAGTAGTATATCTAGCGGAGGTATATACGAGCAGTACTTC
clone_size: few; d_call: -; v_call: TRBV14; j_call: TRBJ1-1; cdr3_aa: CASSQGPDMNTEAFF; cdr3_nt: TGTGCCAGCAGCCAAGGTCCGGACATGAACACTGAAGCTTTCTTT
clone_size: -; d_call: TRBD2; v_call: TRBV19; j_call: TRBJ2-3; cdr3_aa: CASSIVLANTQYF; cdr3_nt: TGTGCCAGTAGTATCGTACTAGCGAATACGCAGTATTTT
clone_size: -; d_call: TRBD1; v_call: TRBV10-3; j_call: TRBJ2-2; cdr3_aa: CAMLQGLSQDTGELFF; cdr3_nt: TGTGCCATGCTACAGGGGTTGAGTCAGGACACCGGGGAGCTGTTTTTT
clone_size: -; d_call: -; v_call: TRBV6-6; j_call: TRBJ1-5; cdr3_aa: CASSINSNQPQHF; cdr3_nt: TGTGCCAGCAGTATCAATAGCAATCAGCCCCAGCATTTT
clone_size: -; d_call: TRBD1; v_call: TRBV6-6; j_call: TRBJ2-7; cdr3_aa: CASSYAGGGYEQYF; cdr3_nt: TGTGCCAGCAGTTACGCAGGGGGCGGCTACGAGCAGTACTTC
clone_size: -; d_call: -; v_call: TRBV4-3; j_call: TRBJ1-2; cdr3_aa: CASSQDRVLSYGYTF; cdr3_nt: TGCGCCAGCAGCCAAGACAGGGTGCTTAGCTATGGCTACACCTTC
clone_size: -; d_call: TRBD2; v_call: TRBV6-5; j_call: TRBJ2-5; cdr3_aa: CASSLYPSGGQETQYF; cdr3_nt: TGTGCCAGCAGTTTATATCCTAGCGGGGGCCAAGAGACCCAGTACTTC
clone_size: -; d_call: TRBD1; v_call: TRBV10-3; j_call: TRBJ1-5; cdr3_aa: CAISEGTGIRGSNQPQHF; cdr3_nt: TGTGCCATCAGTGAGGGGACAGGGATTCGTGGAAGCAATCAGCCCCAGCATTTT
clone_size: -; d_call: TRBD1; v_call: TRBV6-4; j_call: TRBJ2-1; cdr3_aa: CASSDQTGGGEQFF; cdr3_nt: TGTGCCAGCAGTGACCAGACAGGGGGCGGTGAGCAGTTCTTC
clone_size: few; d_call: -; v_call: TRBV9; j_call: TRBJ2-1; cdr3_aa: CASSVEGRGGNEQFF; cdr3_nt: TGTGCCAGCAGCGTAGAAGGGAGGGGGGGCAATGAGCAGTTCTTC
clone_size: -; d_call: TRBD2; v_call: TRBV7-9; j_call: TRBJ2-3; cdr3_aa: CASSLGAGESTDTQYF; cdr3_nt: TGTGCCAGCAGCTTAGGAGCGGGGGAAAGCACAGATACGCAGTATTTT
clone_size: -; d_call: -; v_call: TRBV1; j_call: TRBJ2-7; cdr3_aa: CTSSQTGLARQEQYF; cdr3_nt: TGCACCAGCAGCCAAACGGGACTAGCCCGCCAGGAGCAGTACTTC
clone_size: -; d_call: TRBD2; v_call: TRBV6-5; j_call: TRBJ2-1; cdr3_aa: CASSSPGLTTHEQFF; cdr3_nt: TGTGCCAGCAGTTCCCCGGGACTAACTACCCATGAGCAGTTCTTC
clone_size: -; d_call: -; v_call: TRBV15; j_call: TRBJ2-4; cdr3_aa: CATSLEAKNIQYF; cdr3_nt: TGTGCCACCAGTTTAGAAGCCAAAAACATTCAGTACTTC